The 16 T cell receptor beta chains in this list originate from one sample, sequenced in a study of early T cells in non-severe SARS-CoV-2 infection. A single record per CDR3 protein comes from TCRdb applying MiXCR to the 5' RACE reads. The sample records 75,000 to 80,000 distinct CDR3 sequences, about 11% being singletons. The starting material was whole blood, obtained at baseline. The receptors were gathered from an adult who was a healthcare worker with PCR-confirmed SARS-CoV-2 infection or an uninfected control (not recorded which).

This clonotype occurred a few times. This chain connects TRBV7-9 to TRBJ1-3; TRBD1 might be the D (6 bases). The germline V gene encodes CDR1 SEHNR and CDR2 FQNEAQ (reference sequence). Trimming removed 6 bases at V and 0 bases at J, with 9 bases between. CDR3 size: 14 residues. CDR3 residues: CASSSDSSGNTIYF. The CDR3 bases are TGTGCCAGCAGTTCGGACAGCTCTGGAAACACCATATATTTT.

This clonotype has more than one count but fewer than ten. V usage is TRBV5-4 and J usage is TRBJ1-2; no clear D. This CDR3 comprises 12 residues. With 4 bases removed from V and 2 bases from J, the gap between germline ends came to 6 bases. CDR1 and CDR2 from the germline V gene are SGHNT and YYREEE (reference sequence). The CDR3 reads CASSGVNYGYTF. CDR3 nucleotides: TGTGCCAGCAGCGGGGTGAACTATGGCTACACCTTC.

The V call is TRBV11-2, the J call TRBJ2-2, with D perhaps given as TRBD1 or TRBD2 (6 bases each). The CDR3 contains 14 residues. Per germline, CDR1 SGHAT and CDR2 FQNNGV. V was shortened by 6 bases and J by 8 bases, with 16 bases between the two germline ends. CDR3 protein: CASRRVRGTGELFF. CDR3 in DNA: TGTGCCAGCAGAAGGGTACGGGGGACAGGGGAGCTGTTTTTT.

The rearrangement joins TRBV6-5 to TRBJ1-1; possible D gene TRBD1, 5 bases. Trimming stripped 2 bases from V and 5 bases from J, with 9 bases between. This CDR3 comprises 13 residues. Per germline, CDR1 MNHEY and CDR2 SVGAGI. The CDR3 DNA sequence: TGTGCCAGCAGTTACGATGGGGGTACTGAAGCTTTCTTT. Translation: CASSYDGGTEAFF.

At least ten counts were recorded for this clonotype. CDR3 loop: CSARASGNQPQHF. CDR3 sequence (DNA): TGCAGTGCTAGAGCGTCTGGCAATCAGCCCCAGCATTTT. The chain couples TRBV20-1 to TRBJ1-5; D is uncertain. Germline loops: CDR1 DFQATT, CDR2 SNEGSKA (reference sequence). V was pared by 1 base and J by 2 bases, with 6 bases between. CDR3 length equals 13 residues.

The chain recombines TRBV2 with TRBJ2-3; TRBD1 matches 7 bases. This CDR3 is 14 amino acids long. Unmatched junction bases numbered 5, after V lost 4 bases and J lost 4 bases. The germline gives CDR1 SNHLY, CDR2 FYNNEI. CDR3 nucleotide sequence: TGTGCCAGCAGTGGACAGGGAAGGGCAGATACGCAGTATTTT. The encoded protein is CASSGQGRADTQYF. Full variable domain (missing parts from reference TRBV2 and TRBJ2-3): EPEVTQTPSHQVTQMGQEVILRCVPISNHLYFYWYRQILGQKVEFLVSFYNNEISEKSEIFDDQFSVERPDGSNFTLKIRSTKLEDSAMYFCASSGQGRADTQYFGPGTRLTVL.

V gene TRBV10-1 combines with J gene TRBJ1-4; 8 bases agree with TRBD1. Germline CDR1 reads WNHNN; CDR2 reads SYGVQD (reference sequence). This CDR3 has 16 residues. Trimming at V came to 8 bases and at J to 8 bases, leaving 16 bases not matched to a gene. This CDR3 is CASPHDTGQEREKLFF. The CDR3 DNA reads TGCGCCAGCCCACACGATACGGGACAGGAAAGAGAAAAACTGTTTTTT.

The chain uses TRBV6-6 and TRBJ1-2; no reliable D call. Germline values: CDR1 MNHNY, CDR2 SVGAGI (reference sequence). This CDR3 region has 14 residues. V lost 5 bases to trimming and J lost 1 base, with 11 bases between them. The CDR3 bases are TGTGCCAGCAGTAAGGCCTCTAGTAACTATGGCTACACCTTC. This sequence encodes CASSKASSNYGYTF.

The chain employs TRBV6-5 and TRBJ2-7, with D hard to call. Trimming removed 0 bases from V and 0 bases from J, with 6 bases in between. The CDR3 contains 14 residues. Germline V gives CDR1 MNHEY, CDR2 SVGAGI. CDR3 protein: CASSYSRISYEQYF. The CDR3 DNA reads TGTGCCAGCAGTTACTCGAGAATCTCCTACGAGCAGTACTTC.

The chain couples TRBV2 to TRBJ1-2, with 9 bases identical to TRBD1. Germline lookup yields CDR1 SNHLY and CDR2 FYNNEI. The CDR3 has 15 residues. With V trimmed by 6 bases and J by 5 bases, 10 bases remained unmatched. CDR3 in DNA: TGTGCCAGCAGACCAGGACAGGGGATCCAATATGGCTACACCTTC. It translates to CASRPGQGIQYGYTF.

This clonotype has more than one count but fewer than ten. The rearrangement joins TRBV6-5 to TRBJ1-6, with 8 bases aligning to TRBD1. The CDR3 is made up of 14 amino acids. In germline, CDR1 is MNHEY, CDR2 SVGAGI. The junction had 3 bases not matched to a gene; V was cut back by 6 bases and J by 5 bases. CDR3 protein: CASSGQGNNSPLHF. The CDR3 region has the DNA TGTGCCAGCAGCGGACAGGGAAATAATTCACCCCTCCACTTT.

This clonotype has ten or more counts. V usage is TRBV5-1 and J usage is TRBJ1-1; D ambiguous. This CDR3 is built from 13 residues. CDR1 is SGHRS and CDR2 is YFSETQ in the germline V gene. The V gene lost 4 bases and the J gene lost 2 bases, with 9 bases spanning the gap. The DNA for the CDR3 is TGCGCCAGCAGCCCCATGGACAACACTGAAGCTTTCTTT. Amino acid sequence: CASSPMDNTEAFF.

In this sample, this clonotype turned up many times. This chain links TRBV5-5 with TRBJ2-2; weak D call: TRBD2 (5 bases). V lost 4 bases to trimming and J lost 4 bases, with 11 bases between them. The CDR3 extends over 14 amino acids. Germline V CDR1 and CDR2: SGHKS, YYEKEE (reference sequence). CDR3 nucleotide sequence: TGTGCCAGCAGCCGTCCCGAGGGCACCGGGGAGCTGTTTTTT. Encoded protein: CASSRPEGTGELFF.

The sample holds a few counts of this clonotype. This sequence joins TRBV7-8 and TRBJ2-1, with TRBD2 identical over 7 bases. With 5 bases clipped from V and 0 bases from J, the junction kept 7 bases outside the gene matches. This CDR3 region has 16 residues. Germline CDR1 SGHVS, CDR2 FQNEAQ. CDR3: CASSGGGGSSYNEQFF. The CDR3, as DNA: TGTGCCAGCAGCGGCGGAGGCGGGAGCTCCTACAATGAGCAGTTCTTC.

This clonotype showed up just a few times. This chain joins TRBV11-2 and TRBJ1-1; D is unclear. The germline CDR1 and CDR2 sequences are SGHAT and FQNNGV. V dropped 3 bases and J dropped 3 bases, with 14 bases sitting between them. The CDR3 extends over 15 amino acids. CDR3 sequence (DNA): TGTGCCAGCAGCTTCACGGGATGGCGGGACACTGAAGCTTTCTTT. Its translation: CASSFTGWRDTEAFF.

The table lists this clonotype with many counts. The chain links TRBV28 to TRBJ2-1, with 8 bases fitting TRBD2. V gave up 2 bases and J gave up 4 bases; unmatched junction bases: 7. CDR3 length: 16 amino acids. The germline V gene encodes CDR1 MDHEN and CDR2 SYDVKM. CDR3 sequence: CASSLQSGGLYNEQFF. As DNA, the CDR3 is TGTGCCAGCAGTTTACAAAGCGGGGGATTATACAATGAGCAGTTCTTC.